This T cell receptor (beta chain) was recorded in a study of blood T cell repertoires in COVID-19. Per the study methods: Reference gene primer amplification yielded estimated nucleated cell counts. Generated by immunoSEQ multiplex PCR, the TCRdb table keeps only in-frame clones and is missing some. V and J calls and clone size follow that table, whereas D and trimming were derived from the DNA. The data show some 360,000 clones, 88% seen once. The study assigned cohorts using participant-reported clinical history. As concerns this clone: One end of the junction is discordant with germline, which a read error may explain.

This receptor was taken from a woman aged 30 to 39 who had been exposed to COVID-19. Sequences were obtained from PBMCs or T cells enriched from blood (not recorded which).

The CDR3 DNA reads TGTGCCAGCTCACCCCCTAGCCGGAACGCCGGGGAGCTGTTTTTT. Its translation is CASSPPSRNAGELFF. The chain carries TRBV18 and TRBJ2-2; D possibly corresponds to TRBD2 (5 bases). In germline, CDR1 is KGHSH, CDR2 LQKENI. CDR3 length equals 15 residues.